The rows below give T cell receptor beta chains drawn from one sample of a study of PD-1 blockade in mismatch repair-deficient tumors. The protocol was immunoSEQ multiplex PCR, while the TCRdb copy is restricted to in-frame clones and leaves out a portion. The data show about 24,000 clones, with nearly 85% seen just once and 20% to 25% held by the top ten. The sequences come from peripheral blood, collected 12 weeks after starting pembrolizumab. The receptors shown here come from an adult with mismatch repair-deficient cancer. The CDR3 runs from the conserved cysteine through the conserved F or W. The D gene is left open where the match is weak. The size field is filled for only some rows; it gives once, few, many or a size class.

clone_size,j_call,d_call,v_call,cdr3_aa,cdr3_nt
NA,TRBJ2-3,TRBD2,TRBV6-4,CASSDGLAGHTDTQYF,TGTGCCAGCAGTGACGGACTAGCGGGACACACAGATACGCAGTATTTT
NA,TRBJ2-5,NA,TRBV5-6,CASSLILESQETQYF,TGTGCCAGCAGCTTAATCCTGGAGTCCCAAGAGACCCAGTACTTC
NA,TRBJ1-2,NA,TRBV28,CASSLGWGYTF,TGTGCCAGCAGTCTTGGATGGGGCTACACCTTC
NA,TRBJ2-1,NA,TRBV6-5,CASSYLGNEQFF,TGTGCCAGCAGTTACCTAGGCAATGAGCAGTTCTTC
large,TRBJ1-2,NA,TRBV14,CASSRDMVWGYGYTF,TGTGCCAGCAGCCGGGATATGGTTTGGGGCTATGGCTACACCTTC
NA,TRBJ2-1,TRBD1,TRBV7-8,CASSPTGGVYNEQFF,TGTGCCAGCAGCCCGACAGGGGGTGTCTACAATGAGCAGTTCTTC
once,TRBJ2-4,TRBD1,TRBV5-1,CASSPDRGRVKNIQYF,TGCGCCAGCAGCCCCGACAGGGGGCGAGTCAAAAACATTCAGTACTTC
NA,TRBJ2-3,NA,TRBV7-9,CADNFGDTQYF,TGTGCCGACAATTTTGGGGATACGCAGTATTTT
medium-sized,TRBJ2-7,TRBD1,TRBV10-3,CAIRDPQGTYYEQYF,TGTGCCATCAGAGACCCACAGGGGACCTACTACGAGCAGTACTTC
NA,TRBJ2-5,NA,TRBV18,CASSPGTQETQYF,TGTGCCAGCTCTCCCGGGACGCAAGAGACCCAGTACTTC
NA,TRBJ2-1,NA,TRBV5-4,CASSLFQRVYNEQFF,TGTGCCAGCAGCTTGTTCCAGCGGGTATACAATGAGCAGTTCTTC
NA,TRBJ1-1,NA,TRBV25-1,CASSIQGRGKNTEAFF,TGTGCCAGCAGTATCCAGGGAAGGGGGAAGAACACTGAAGCTTTCTTT
NA,TRBJ2-7,NA,TRBV1,CTSSPPRLAGYEQYF,TGCACCAGCAGCCCTCCTAGGTTGGCAGGTTACGAGCAGTACTTC
NA,TRBJ2-3,TRBD2,TRBV4-1,CASSQDVRGGLISTQYF,TGCGCCAGCAGCCAAGATGTTCGGGGGGGGCTTATTTCGACGCAGTATTTT
once,TRBJ1-4,NA,TRBV30,CAGQLNEKLFF,TGTGCCGGCCAGCTAAATGAAAAACTGTTTTTT
once,TRBJ2-1,TRBD2,TRBV10-2,CASSDPVWGLINEQFF,TGCGCCAGCAGTGACCCGGTGTGGGGACTAATCAATGAGCAGTTCTTC
NA,TRBJ1-2,NA,TRBV7-9,CASSRGFNYGYTF,TGTGCCAGCAGCCGGGGGTTTAACTATGGCTACACCTTC
few,TRBJ2-2,NA,TRBV5-5,CASSLASHGELFF,TGTGCCAGCAGCTTGGCTAGCCACGGGGAGCTGTTTTTT
few,TRBJ2-7,NA,TRBV10-2,CASSETYEQYF,TGCGCCAGCAGTGAGACCTACGAGCAGTACTTC